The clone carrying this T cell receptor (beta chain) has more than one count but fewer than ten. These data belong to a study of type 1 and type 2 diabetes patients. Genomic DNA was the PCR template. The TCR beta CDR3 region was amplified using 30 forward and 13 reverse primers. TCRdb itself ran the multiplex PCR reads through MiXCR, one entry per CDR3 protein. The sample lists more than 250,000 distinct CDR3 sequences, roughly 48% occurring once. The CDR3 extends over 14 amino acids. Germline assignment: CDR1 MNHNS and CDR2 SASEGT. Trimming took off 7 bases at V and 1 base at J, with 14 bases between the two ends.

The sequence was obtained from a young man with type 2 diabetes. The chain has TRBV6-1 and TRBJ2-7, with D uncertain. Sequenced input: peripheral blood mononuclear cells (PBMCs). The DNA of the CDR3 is TGTGCCAGCACCACGTCGGCCCCATCCTACGAGCAGTACTTC. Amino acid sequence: CASTTSAPSYEQYF.